This T cell receptor (beta chain) is drawn from a study of blood T cell repertoires in COVID-19. Whole-study context: PBMCs, B-cell-depleted T cells, or T cells were the source of the cDNA or gDNA that made up the material.

Original processing notes: Amplification with reference gene primers provided the estimates of nucleated cell counts. Produced via immunoSEQ multiplex PCR; TCRdb's table is partial and in-frame only. That table gives V, J and clone size, and the DNA gave D and trimming. The sample yields tens of thousands of clones, 90% to 95% seen once. CDR1 and CDR2 from the germline V gene are MDHEN and SYDVKM. The CDR3 covers 18 residues. V lost 1 base and J 0 bases, leaving 13 bases between the germline ends. This sequence originates from a man aged 55-75 years with acute or convalescent COVID-19. Sequencing input: peripheral blood. The rearrangement uses TRBV28 and TRBJ1-6; no reliable D call. The CDR3 sequence: CASSLSGLQSSYNSPLHF. CDR3 nucleotides: TGTGCCAGCAGTTTATCCGGACTCCAGAGCTCCTATAATTCACCCCTCCACTTT.